A selection of T cell receptor beta chains follows, all from one sample in a study of blood T cell repertoires in COVID-19. TCRdb's table, derived via immunoSEQ multiplex PCR, lists solely in-frame clones and lacks some. The sample carries about 150,000 clones, under 80% recorded once. Sequenced material: peripheral blood. These receptors were taken from a man aged 60 to 69 with acute or convalescent COVID-19. Each CDR3 is given with its conserved first and last residue. A D gene is named only where the DNA matches it firmly. Size values are once, few and many counts, or a class for expanded clones, and some rows have none.

TRBD2 | TRBJ2-3 | TRBV9 | - | TGTGCCAGCAGCGTAGAGGCCCAGGGAGGGGTCACAGATACGCAGTATTTT | CASSVEAQGGVTDTQYF
TRBD1 | TRBJ1-2 | TRBV19 | few | TGTGCCAGTAGTCCACAGGGACAGGGGGCTTGGGGCTACACCTTC | CASSPQGQGAWGYTF
- | TRBJ2-1 | TRBV21-1 | - | TGTGCCAGCACCGGAGGGTGGCAGTTCTTC | CASTGGWQFF
- | TRBJ1-2 | TRBV7-8 | - | TGTGCCAGCAGCTTAGGCCAGGTCCTCTATGGCTACACCTTC | CASSLGQVLYGYTF
TRBD2 | TRBJ2-4 | TRBV7-9 | - | TGTGCCAGCAGCTCCGGGGACTACCGGGACATTCAGTACTTC | CASSSGDYRDIQYF
TRBD1 | TRBJ2-7 | TRBV28 | - | TGTGCCAGCAGCGTAAGTGCCGGGACAGGGGTTACCTACGAGCAGTACTTC | CASSVSAGTGVTYEQYF
- | TRBJ1-4 | TRBV18 | - | TGTGCCAGCTCAGCCCGGGGTGCTGGGCTAGGTGAAAAACTGTTTTTT | CASSARGAGLGEKLFF
- | TRBJ2-7 | TRBV27 | - | TGTGCCAGCAGTTTATCTCGGGAGATTAATTACGAGCAGTACTTC | CASSLSREINYEQYF
TRBD2 | TRBJ2-7 | TRBV5-1 | - | TGCGCCAGCAGCTTGGGAGGGGTGGGAGCGGGAGAGGAAGAGCAGTACTTC | CASSLGGVGAGEEEQYF
TRBD1 | TRBJ1-4 | TRBV28 | - | TGTGCCAGCAGTTTGGGACAGGAGAATGAAAAACTGTTTTTT | CASSLGQENEKLFF
- | TRBJ2-1 | TRBV18 | - | TGTGCCAGCTCACTAAGAGCAGGGGAGGGCTCCTACAATGAGCAGTTCTTC | CASSLRAGEGSYNEQFF
- | TRBJ2-1 | TRBV24-1 | - | TGTGCCACCAGTGATTTTGATAGCACACATGAGCAGTTCTTC | CATSDFDSTHEQFF
- | TRBJ2-2 | TRBV27 | - | TGTGCCAGCTCCTCGGAGTACACCGGGGAGCTGTTTTTT | CASSSEYTGELFF
TRBD2 | TRBJ2-3 | TRBV24-1 | - | TGTGCCACCAGTGACACAGCGGGGAGGGCCTCAGATACGCAGTATTTT | CATSDTAGRASDTQYF
- | TRBJ2-5 | TRBV19 | - | TGTGCCAGTAGCCCTCGGGACAACCACCAAGAGACCCAGTACTTC | CASSPRDNHQETQYF
TRBD1 | TRBJ1-2 | TRBV10-1 | once | TGCGCCAGCAGTCCAGACAGGGACTATGGCTACACCTTC | CASSPDRDYGYTF
TRBD1 | TRBJ1-6 | TRBV30 | - | TGTGCCTGGAGTCCACTAGGACAGGGAAGGGATTCACCCCTCCACTTT | CAWSPLGQGRDSPLHF
- | TRBJ2-3 | TRBV11-2 | few | TGTGCCAGCAGCTTAAACTCCGAGAAAGATACGCAGTATTTT | CASSLNSEKDTQYF
TRBD1 | TRBJ2-2 | TRBV3-1/TRBV3-2 | - | TGTGCCAGCAGCCTAGGGACAGGCTCCTTGGGCGGGGAGCTGTTTTTT | CASSLGTGSLGGELFF